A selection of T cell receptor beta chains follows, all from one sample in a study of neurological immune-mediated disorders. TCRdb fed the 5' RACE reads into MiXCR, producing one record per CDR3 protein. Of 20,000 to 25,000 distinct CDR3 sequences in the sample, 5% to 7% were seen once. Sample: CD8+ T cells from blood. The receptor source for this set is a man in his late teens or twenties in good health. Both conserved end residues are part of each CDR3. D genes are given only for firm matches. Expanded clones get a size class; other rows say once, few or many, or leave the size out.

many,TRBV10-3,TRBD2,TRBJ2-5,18,TGTGCCATCAGTGAGTCAAGATTCATTGCGGGGGGGCAAGAGACCCAGTACTTC,CAISESRFIAGGQETQYF
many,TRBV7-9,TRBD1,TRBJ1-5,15,TGTGCCAGCAGCTCAGGACAGGGAGGCAATCAGCCCCAGCATTTT,CASSSGQGGNQPQHF
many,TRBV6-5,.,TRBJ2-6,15,TGTGCCAGCAGTTACAGGGCTTCTGGGGCCAACGTCCTGACTTTC,CASSYRASGANVLTF
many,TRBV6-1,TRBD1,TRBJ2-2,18,TGTGCCAGCAGGGGGAAATGGGGGACAGGGGGAATCACCGGGGAGCTGTTTTTT,CASRGKWGTGGITGELFF
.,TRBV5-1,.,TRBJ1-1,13,TGCGCCAGCAGCTTGTCGGGCTACACTGAAGCTTTCTTT,CASSLSGYTEAFF
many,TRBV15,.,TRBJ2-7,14,TGTGCCACCAGCAGAGACAGGGGCGTTGCCGAGCAGTACTTC,CATSRDRGVAEQYF
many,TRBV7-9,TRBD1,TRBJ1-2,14,TGTGCCAGCAGCCAGCCAGGACAGGCTACTGGCTACACCTTC,CASSQPGQATGYTF
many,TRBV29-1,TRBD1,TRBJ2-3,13,TGCAGCGTAACAGGGGTCGTCGCAGATACGCAGTATTTT,CSVTGVVADTQYF
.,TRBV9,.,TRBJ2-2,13,TGTGCCAGCACCGACAGGACGGGAGGGGAGCTGTTTTTT,CASTDRTGGELFF
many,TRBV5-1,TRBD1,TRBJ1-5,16,TGCGCCAGCAGCTTTGCCCCGACAGGGGGACAGCAGCCCCAGCATTTT,CASSFAPTGGQQPQHF
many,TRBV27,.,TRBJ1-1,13,TGTGCCAGCAGTTGGAGTTTCGACACTGAAGCTTTCTTT,CASSWSFDTEAFF
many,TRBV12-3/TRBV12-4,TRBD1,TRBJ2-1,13,TGTGCCAGCAGTCTTACAGGGGACAATGAGCAGTTCTTC,CASSLTGDNEQFF
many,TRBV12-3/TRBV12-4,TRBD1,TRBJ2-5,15,TGTGCCAGCAGGGGGAACAGGGGGTTTGCAGAGACCCAGTACTTC,CASRGNRGFAETQYF